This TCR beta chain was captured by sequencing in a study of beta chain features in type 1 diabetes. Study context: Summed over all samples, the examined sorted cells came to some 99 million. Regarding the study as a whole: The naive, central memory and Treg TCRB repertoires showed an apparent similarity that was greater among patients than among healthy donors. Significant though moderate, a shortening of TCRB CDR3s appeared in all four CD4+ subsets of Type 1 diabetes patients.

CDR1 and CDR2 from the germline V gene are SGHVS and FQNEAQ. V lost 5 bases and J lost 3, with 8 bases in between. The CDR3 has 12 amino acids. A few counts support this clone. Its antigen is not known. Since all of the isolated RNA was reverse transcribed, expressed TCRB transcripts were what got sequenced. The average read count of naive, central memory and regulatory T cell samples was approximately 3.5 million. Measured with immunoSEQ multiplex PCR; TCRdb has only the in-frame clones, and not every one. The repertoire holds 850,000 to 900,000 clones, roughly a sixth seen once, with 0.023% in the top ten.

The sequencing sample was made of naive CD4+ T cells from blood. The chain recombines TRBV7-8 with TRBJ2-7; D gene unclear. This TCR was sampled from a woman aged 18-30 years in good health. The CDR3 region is CASSPQVYEQYF. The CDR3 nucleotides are TGTGCCAGCAGCCCCCAGGTCTACGAGCAGTACTTC.